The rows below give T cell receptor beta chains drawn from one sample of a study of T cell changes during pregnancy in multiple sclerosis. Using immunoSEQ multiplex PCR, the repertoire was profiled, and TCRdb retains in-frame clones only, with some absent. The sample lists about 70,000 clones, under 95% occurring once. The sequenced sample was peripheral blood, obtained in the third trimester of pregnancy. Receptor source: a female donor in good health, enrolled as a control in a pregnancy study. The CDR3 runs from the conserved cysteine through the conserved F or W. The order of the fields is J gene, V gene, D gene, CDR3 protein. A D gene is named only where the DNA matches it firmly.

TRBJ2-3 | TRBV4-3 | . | CASSPRGSGFTDTQYF
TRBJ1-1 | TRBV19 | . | CASSRGGYTRGSEAFF
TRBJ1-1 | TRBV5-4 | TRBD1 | CASSQGAGKLIFSAFF
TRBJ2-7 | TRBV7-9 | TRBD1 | CASRAMRGTGVSEQYF
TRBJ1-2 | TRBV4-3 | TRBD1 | CASSQGAGQGPNYGYTF
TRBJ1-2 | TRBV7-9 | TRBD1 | CASSQFDRDGYTF
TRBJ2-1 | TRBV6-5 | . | CASTPWASNNEQFF
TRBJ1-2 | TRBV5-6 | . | CASSLRGLNYGYTF
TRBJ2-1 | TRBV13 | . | CASSFRGGVHNEQFF
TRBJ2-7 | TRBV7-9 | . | CASSLVGGKHEQYF
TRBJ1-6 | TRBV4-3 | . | CASSDSSYNSPLHF
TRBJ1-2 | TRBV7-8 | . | CASSLGQSYGYTF
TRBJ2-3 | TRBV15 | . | CATKGDNTDTQYF
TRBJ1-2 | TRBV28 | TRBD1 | CASRRGTGKGNGYTF
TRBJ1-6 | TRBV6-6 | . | CASFGAGRESPLHF
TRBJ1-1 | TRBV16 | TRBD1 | CASSQDRANTEAFF
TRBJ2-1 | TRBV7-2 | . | CASSLDPSGVEQFF
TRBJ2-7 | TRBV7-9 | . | CASSLVGESYEQYF
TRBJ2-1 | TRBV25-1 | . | CASSAGNNEQFF
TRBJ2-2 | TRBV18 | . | CASSQTGTGELFF
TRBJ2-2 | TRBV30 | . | CACTRRGNTGELFF
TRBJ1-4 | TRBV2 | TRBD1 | CASSGTGFNEDEKLFF
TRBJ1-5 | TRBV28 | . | CASRTDPSNQPQHF
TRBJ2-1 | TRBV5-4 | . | CASSLGQKSNEQFF
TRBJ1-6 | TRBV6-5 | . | CASTKGTYNSPLHF
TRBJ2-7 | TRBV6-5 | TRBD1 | CASSYGGTGAYEQYF
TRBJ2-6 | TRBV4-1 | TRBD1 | CASSGPTGAGGANVLTF
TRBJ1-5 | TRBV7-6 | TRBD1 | CASSLKQGNQPQHF
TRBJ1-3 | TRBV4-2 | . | CASSQDIGVAGNTIYF
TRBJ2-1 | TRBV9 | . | CASSVPTGINEQFF
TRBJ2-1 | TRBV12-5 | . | CASMSSDNEQFF
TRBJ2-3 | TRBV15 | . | CATSRPDQRVDTQYF
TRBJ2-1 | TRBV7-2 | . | CASSKQVLSSYNEQFF
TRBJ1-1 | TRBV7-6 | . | CASSLERGEDTEAFF
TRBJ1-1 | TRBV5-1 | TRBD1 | CASSAETGRAEAFF
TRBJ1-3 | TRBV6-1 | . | CASSEALGGISGNTIYF
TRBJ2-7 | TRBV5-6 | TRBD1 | CASSFPGQGSTYEQYF
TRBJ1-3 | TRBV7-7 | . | CATQGGSSGNTIYF
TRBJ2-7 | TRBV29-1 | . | CSVGRGRSYEQYF
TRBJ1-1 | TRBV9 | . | CASSVRAGGNTEAFF
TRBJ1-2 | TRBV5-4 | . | CASSSGALRGYTF
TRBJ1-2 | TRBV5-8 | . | CASSSGENYGYTF
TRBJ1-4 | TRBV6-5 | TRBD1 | CASRRDRGNEKLFF